What follows are 10 T cell receptor beta chains derived from one specimen sequenced in a study of identifying expanded T cells in peripheral blood. TCRdb keeps only in-frame clones here, not all; method: immunoSEQ multiplex PCR. Among around 66,000 clones listed, more than 70% were seen once. Sequences were obtained from blood. These receptors originate from a person aged 18-69 years in good health.

The gene calls are TRBV5-1 and TRBJ2-3; D is perhaps TRBD2 (5 bases). This CDR3 comprises 16 residues. Trimming pared 0 bases from V and 0 bases from J, leaving 11 bases between. Germline-derived CDR1 and CDR2 are SGHRS and YFSETQ. CDR3 region: CASSLALERSTDTQYF. In DNA form, the CDR3 reads TGCGCCAGCAGCTTGGCACTAGAAAGAAGCACAGATACGCAGTATTTT.

This clone was seen more than once but under ten times. The V gene is TRBV28, the J gene TRBJ1-6; 9 positions agree with TRBD1. V shed 3 bases and J 12 bases; nucleotides not matched to a gene: 9. This CDR3 comprises 15 residues. Germline lookup yields CDR1 MDHEN and CDR2 SYDVKM. The CDR3 coding sequence is TGTGCCAGCAGTTTTAGGGGACAGGGAGTGTTACCCCTCCACTTT. This encodes CASSFRGQGVLPLHF.

This clone showed up just once. DNA of the CDR3: TGCGCCAGCAGCTTGGACACGGGACAGGGTGAGACCCAGTACTTC. Translating it yields CASSLDTGQGETQYF. The J gene is TRBJ2-5, the V gene TRBV5-1, with TRBD1 matching 9 bases. Germline V CDR1 and CDR2: SGHRS, YFSETQ. J lost 5 bases, V lost 0 bases, and 5 bases had no gene match. The CDR3 sequence is 15 residues long. Full variable domain (rest looked up from reference TRBV5-1 and TRBJ2-5): KAGVTQTPRYLIKTRGQQVTLSCSPISGHRSVSWYQQTPGQGLQFLFEYFSETQRNKGNFPGRFSGRQFSNSRSEMNVSTLELGDSALYLCASSLDTGQGETQYFGPGTRLLVL.

This clone showed up just once. The CDR3 is CASSRGSRLTSGGTDTQYF. As DNA, the CDR3 is TGTGCCAGCAGCCGAGGAAGCAGATTGACTAGCGGGGGCACAGATACGCAGTATTTT. This chain connects TRBV7-6 to TRBJ2-3; 11 bases map to TRBD2. V was clipped by 5 bases and J by 1 base; unmatched bases: 14. The CDR3 runs 19 residues. The V gene's germline CDR1 is SGHVS and CDR2 FNYEAQ. The full variable domain, completed using reference TRBV7-6 and TRBJ2-3, is GAGVSQSPRYKVTKRGQDVALRCDPISGHVSLYWYRQALGQGPEFLTYFNYEAQQDKSGLPNDRFSAERPEGSISTLTIQRTEQRDSAMYRCASSRGSRLTSGGTDTQYFGPGTRLTVL.

The chain links TRBV10-3 to TRBJ2-7, with 8 nucleotides matching TRBD2. The V segment lost 11 bases and the J segment 3 bases; nucleotides outside the gene matches: 12. CDR1 and CDR2 (germline): ENHRY, SYGVKD. The CDR3 is 14 amino acids. The CDR3 here is CASGGLRFDYEQYF. The CDR3 bases are TGTGCCTCGGGGGGGTTAAGGTTCGACTACGAGCAGTACTTC.

The J gene is TRBJ1-1, the V gene TRBV19, with 7 bases fitting TRBD1. CDR1 and CDR2 from the germline V gene are LNHDA and SQIVND (reference sequence). CDR3 length: 12 amino acids. The ends lost 5 bases at V and 7 bases at J; junction bases unmatched: 4. For the CDR3, the DNA is TGTGCCAGTAGTGGGACAGATTTTGAAGCTTTCTTT. It translates to CASSGTDFEAFF.

The V call is TRBV5-1, the J call TRBJ1-2; TRBD1 is a possible D gene (5 bases). The CDR3 covers 15 residues. V dropped 0 bases and J dropped 5 bases, with 14 bases sitting between them. Per the germline V gene, CDR1 is SGHRS and CDR2 is YFSETQ. CDR3 amino acids: CASSLDAGSSYGYTF. The CDR3 region has the DNA TGCGCCAGCAGCTTGGATGCAGGGAGTTCGTATGGCTACACCTTC.

Written as DNA, the CDR3 is TGTGCCAGCAGCGGGAGGGGGGACACAGATACGCAGTATTTT. It specifies CASSGRGDTDTQYF. The chain has TRBV7-9 and TRBJ2-3, with D tentatively TRBD2 (7 bases). The CDR3 has 14 residues. Germline lookup yields CDR1 SEHNR and CDR2 FQNEAQ (reference sequence). V gave up 5 bases and J gave up 2 bases, with 11 bases separating them.

The V gene is TRBV14, the J gene TRBJ1-3; no clear D. Germline CDR1 and CDR2: SGHDN and FVKESK. V was pared by 0 bases and J by 3 bases, with 15 bases between. This CDR3 comprises 17 residues. The CDR3 DNA follows: TGTGCCAGCAGCCAAGATCTCCCCAAAGGCTTTGGAAACACCATATATTTT. It codes for CASSQDLPKGFGNTIYF.

The genes are TRBV2 and TRBJ2-4, with 10 bases that match TRBD2. Germline assignment: CDR1 SNHLY and CDR2 FYNNEI. This CDR3 region has 14 residues. V shed 6 bases and J 6 bases; nucleotides not matched to a gene: 5. The CDR3 coding sequence is TGTGCCAGCAGCCCGAGGACTAGCGGAAACATTCAGTACTTC. Encoded protein: CASSPRTSGNIQYF.